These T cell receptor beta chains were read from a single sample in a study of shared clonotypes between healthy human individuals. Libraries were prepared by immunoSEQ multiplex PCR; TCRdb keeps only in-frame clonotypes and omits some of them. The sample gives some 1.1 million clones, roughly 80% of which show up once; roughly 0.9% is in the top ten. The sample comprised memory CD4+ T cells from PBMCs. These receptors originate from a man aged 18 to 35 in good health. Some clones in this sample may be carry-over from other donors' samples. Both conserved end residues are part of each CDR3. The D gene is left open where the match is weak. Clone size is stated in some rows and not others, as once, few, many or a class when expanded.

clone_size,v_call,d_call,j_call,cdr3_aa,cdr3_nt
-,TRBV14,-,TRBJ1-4,CASSQKNSEEKLFF,TGTGCCAGCAGCCAAAAGAACAGCGAAGAAAAACTGTTTTTT
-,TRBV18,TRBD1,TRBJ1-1,CASSPPGTGENTEAFF,TGTGCCAGCTCACCGCCCGGGACAGGGGAGAACACTGAAGCTTTCTTT
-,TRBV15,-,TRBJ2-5,CATSRDLDSRRETQYF,TGTGCCACCAGCAGAGATCTGGACTCTAGGCGGGAGACCCAGTACTTC
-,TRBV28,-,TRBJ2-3,CASSLRTVLTQYF,TGTGCCAGCAGTTTAAGGACGGTGTTAACGCAGTATTTT
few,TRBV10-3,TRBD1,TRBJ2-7,CAISLDRGGEQYF,TGTGCCATCAGCCTTGACAGGGGGGGCGAGCAGTACTTC
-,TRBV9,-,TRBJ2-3,CASSVTGGVTDTQYF,TGTGCCAGCAGCGTAACCGGGGGCGTCACAGATACGCAGTATTTT
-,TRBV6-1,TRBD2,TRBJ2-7,CASSEFVLAGGGSREQYF,TGTGCCAGCAGTGAGTTCGTACTAGCGGGAGGGGGGTCGCGGGAGCAGTACTTC
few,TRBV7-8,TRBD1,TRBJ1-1,CASSLAGQHTEAFF,TGTGCCAGCAGCTTAGCGGGACAGCACACTGAAGCTTTCTTT
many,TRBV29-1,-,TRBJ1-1,CSVSSGNTEAFF,TGCAGCGTCAGTAGTGGGAACACTGAAGCTTTCTTT
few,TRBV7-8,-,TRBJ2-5,CASSLQEEQYF,TGTGCCAGCAGCTTACAGGAAGAGCAGTACTTC
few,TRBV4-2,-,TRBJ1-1,CASSQWGGRVYTEAFF,TGTGCCAGCAGCCAATGGGGCGGCAGGGTGTACACTGAAGCTTTCTTT
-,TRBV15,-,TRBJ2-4,CATSRGGYAAKNIQYF,TGTGCCACCAGCAGAGGGGGCTATGCGGCCAAAAACATTCAGTACTTC
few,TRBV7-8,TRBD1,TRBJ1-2,CASSLDRGYGYTF,TGTGCCAGCAGCTTAGACAGGGGCTATGGCTACACCTTC
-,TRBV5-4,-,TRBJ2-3,CASSFGQDTQYF,TGTGCCAGCAGCTTTGGGCAAGATACGCAGTATTTT
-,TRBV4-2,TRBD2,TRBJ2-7,CASSQDLDASGTPYEQYF,TGTGCCAGCAGCCAAGATCTGGACGCGAGCGGGACCCCCTACGAGCAGTACTTC
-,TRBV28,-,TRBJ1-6,CASRFRVEGPNSPLHF,TGTGCCAGCAGATTTCGAGTTGAGGGGCCCAATTCACCCCTCCACTTT
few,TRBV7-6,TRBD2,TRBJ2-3,CASSPPPGRAGGTQYF,TGTGCCAGCAGCCCGCCCCCCGGGAGGGCCGGGGGTACGCAGTATTTT
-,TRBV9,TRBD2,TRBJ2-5,CASSVTSGQETQYF,TGTGCCAGCAGCGTGACTAGCGGACAAGAGACCCAGTACTTC
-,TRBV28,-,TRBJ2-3,CASPPGGGPGVPDTQYF,TGTGCCAGCCCCCCTGGCGGCGGACCGGGGGTCCCGGATACGCAGTATTTT
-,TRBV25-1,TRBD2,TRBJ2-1,CASSEGTSYNEQFF,TGTGCCAGCAGTGAAGGGACTAGCTACAATGAGCAGTTCTTC
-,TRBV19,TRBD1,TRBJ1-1,CASSRDRQGASEAFF,TGTGCCAGTAGTAGGGACCGACAGGGGGCCTCTGAAGCTTTCTTT
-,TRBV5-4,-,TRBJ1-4,CASSLEQGEKLFF,TGTGCCAGCAGCTTGGAACAGGGAGAAAAACTGTTTTTT
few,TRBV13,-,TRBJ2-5,CASRREETQYF,TGTGCCAGCAGACGGGAGGAGACCCAGTACTTC
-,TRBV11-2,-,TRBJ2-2,CASKDRNTGELFF,TGTGCCAGCAAGGACAGGAACACCGGGGAGCTGTTTTTT
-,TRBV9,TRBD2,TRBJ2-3,CASSVASGRTDTQYF,TGTGCCAGCAGCGTAGCTAGCGGGCGCACAGATACGCAGTATTTT
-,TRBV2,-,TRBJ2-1,CASRITRSNEQFF,TGTGCCAGCAGAATAACTAGGAGCAATGAGCAGTTCTTC
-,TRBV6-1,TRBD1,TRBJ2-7,CASIRGQGAHEQYF,TGTGCCAGCATTCGAGGGCAGGGGGCCCACGAGCAGTACTTC
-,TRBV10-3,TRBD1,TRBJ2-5,CAIRGQGRGETQYF,TGTGCCATCAGGGGACAGGGACGGGGGGAGACCCAGTACTTC
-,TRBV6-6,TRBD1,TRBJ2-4,CASSYFDPSTGASPYF,TGTGCCAGCAGTTACTTCGATCCATCCACAGGGGCTTCCCCTTACTTC
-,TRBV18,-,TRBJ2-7,CASSPTPASGKHSYEQYF,TGTGCCAGCTCACCCACTCCGGCTTCAGGGAAGCACTCCTACGAGCAGTACTTC
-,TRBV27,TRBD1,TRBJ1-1,CASRPQTGDSRLAFF,TGTGCCAGCAGGCCGCAAACAGGGGACAGCAGGTTGGCTTTCTTT
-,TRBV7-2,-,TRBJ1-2,CASTPQGANYGYTF,TGTGCCAGCACCCCCCAGGGAGCTAACTATGGCTACACCTTC
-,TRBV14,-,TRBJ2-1,CASSLVPVRASYNEQFF,TGTGCCAGCAGCCTGGTGCCGGTACGCGCCTCCTACAATGAGCAGTTCTTC
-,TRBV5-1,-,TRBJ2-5,CASSLVGAPQETQYF,TGCGCCAGCAGCTTGGTAGGAGCTCCTCAAGAGACCCAGTACTTC
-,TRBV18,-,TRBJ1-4,CASSPISGPPNEKLFF,TGTGCCAGCTCACCAATCAGTGGGCCCCCTAATGAAAAACTGTTTTTT
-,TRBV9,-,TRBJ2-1,CASSGRRPGSYNEQFF,TGTGCCAGCAGCGGTCGACGACCGGGCTCCTACAATGAGCAGTTCTTC
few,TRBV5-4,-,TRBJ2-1,CASSSSPPGTLNEQFF,TGTGCCAGCAGCTCTAGTCCACCCGGGACTCTTAATGAGCAGTTCTTC
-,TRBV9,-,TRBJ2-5,CASSVRQAQTQYF,TGTGCCAGCAGCGTCAGACAGGCCCAGACCCAGTACTTC
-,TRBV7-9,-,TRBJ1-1,CASSSLGASNTEAFF,TGTGCCAGCAGCTCATTAGGGGCCTCGAACACTGAAGCTTTCTTT
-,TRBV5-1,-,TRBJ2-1,CASSLPGSYNEQFF,TGCGCCAGCAGCTTGCCCGGCAGCTACAATGAGCAGTTCTTC
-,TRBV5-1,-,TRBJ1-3,CASSSVGGIGNTIYF,TGCGCCAGCAGCTCTGTTGGGGGTATAGGAAACACCATATATTTT
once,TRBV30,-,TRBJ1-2,CAWKEPDLYGYTF,TGTGCCTGGAAAGAACCGGACCTCTATGGCTACACCTTC
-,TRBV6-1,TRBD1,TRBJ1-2,CASSTDRDYGYTF,TGTGCCAGCAGTACCGACAGGGACTATGGCTACACCTTC
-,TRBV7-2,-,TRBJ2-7,CASSLSRPPYEQYF,TGTGCCAGCAGCTTATCACGTCCCCCCTACGAGCAGTACTTC
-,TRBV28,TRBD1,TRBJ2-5,CASSLTGEETQYF,TGTGCCAGCAGCCTGACAGGGGAGGAGACCCAGTACTTC
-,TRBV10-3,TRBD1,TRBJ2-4,CAIGAGTGENIQYF,TGTGCCATCGGTGCCGGGACAGGGGAAAACATTCAGTACTTC
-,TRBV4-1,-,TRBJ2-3,CASSQDSSTDTQYF,TGCGCCAGCAGCCAGGACAGTAGCACAGATACGCAGTATTTT
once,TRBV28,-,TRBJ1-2,CASSTEGGVYGYTF,TGTGCCAGCAGCACGGAGGGGGGGGTCTATGGCTACACCTTC
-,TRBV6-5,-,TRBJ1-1,CASSYVGPGTEAFF,TGTGCCAGCAGTTACGTGGGGCCGGGCACTGAAGCTTTCTTT
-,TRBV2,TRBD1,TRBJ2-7,CASRDWTGSSYEQYF,TGTGCCAGCAGAGACTGGACAGGGAGCTCCTACGAGCAGTACTTC
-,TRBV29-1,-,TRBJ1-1,CSVAWGMNTEAFF,TGCAGCGTCGCTTGGGGGATGAACACTGAAGCTTTCTTT
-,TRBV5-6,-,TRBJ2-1,CASRSMDINEQFF,TGTGCCAGCAGGTCGATGGACATTAATGAGCAGTTCTTC
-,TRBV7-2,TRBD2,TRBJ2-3,CASSSGTSGNTDTQYF,TGTGCCAGCAGCTCAGGGACTAGCGGAAACACAGATACGCAGTATTTT
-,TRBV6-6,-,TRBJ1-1,CASTTGQTEAFF,TGTGCCAGCACCACAGGACAGACTGAAGCTTTCTTT